A single sample gave rise to the 5 T cell receptor beta chains below, sequenced in a study of T cell repertoires in cytomegalovirus infection. TCRdb reanalysed the reads using MiXCR and keeps one entry per CDR3 protein. The sample yields around 130,000 distinct CDR3 sequences, roughly a quarter seen once. Their cognate antigens are unknown. Sequenced sample: PBMCs, sequenced either directly or after in vitro stimulation (not recorded which). These TCRs come from a human donor in good health (CMV status not recorded). Some clones in this sample may be carry-over from other donors' samples.

This chain connects TRBV19 to TRBJ1-2; 8 bases are a match to TRBD1. CDR1 is LNHDA and CDR2 is SQIVND in the germline V gene (reference sequence). V dropped 7 bases and J dropped 7; count of bases not matched to a gene: 8. CDR3 length: 13 residues. The CDR3 bases are TGTGCCAGTACTATGGACAGGGATGGTGGCTACACCTTC. This codes for CASTMDRDGGYTF. Full variable domain (remainder filled in from reference TRBV19 and TRBJ1-2): DGGITQSPKYLFRKEGQNVTLSCEQNLNHDAMYWYRQDPGQGLRLIYYSQIVNDFQKGDIAEGYSVSREKKESFPLTVTSAQKNPTAFYLCASTMDRDGGYTFGSGTRLTVV.

This clonotype was observed a handful of times. The chain's CDR3 is CASSWTSVTYEQYF. Here the CDR3 DNA reads TGTGCCAGCAGTTGGACTAGCGTGACCTACGAGCAGTACTTC. The V gene is TRBV6-2 or TRBV6-3, the J gene TRBJ2-7, with 9 bases lining up with TRBD2. The CDR3 runs 14 residues. The V segment lost 4 bases and the J segment 2 bases; nucleotides outside the gene matches: 3. In germline, CDR1 is MNHEY, CDR2 SVGEGT.

The table lists this clonotype with a few counts. The chain couples TRBV18 to TRBJ2-1; D assignment may be TRBD1 or TRBD2 (5 bases each). The CDR3 spans 15 residues. The germline gives CDR1 KGHSH, CDR2 LQKENI. Trimming removed 6 bases from V and 3 bases from J, with 15 bases in between. Written as DNA, the CDR3 is TGTGCCAGCTCCACCTCCAGGGACCTCTACAATGAGCAGTTCTTC. It is translated as CASSTSRDLYNEQFF.

This clonotype was observed a single time. The rearrangement links TRBV20-1 to TRBJ2-5, with a weak D call TRBD2 (5 bases). V lost 4 bases and J 5 bases, leaving 14 bases between the germline ends. The CDR3 sequence is 13 residues long. CDR1 is DFQATT, CDR2 SNEGSKA, per germline (reference sequence). Here the CDR3 DNA reads TGCAGTGCTAAGGCCCCGTCGGGGGAGACCCAGTACTTC. Protein product: CSAKAPSGETQYF.

This clonotype was seen more than once but under ten times. This chain uses TRBV4-1 with TRBJ1-1; 10 nucleotides line up with TRBD1. The CDR3 is made up of 16 amino acids. Germline V gives CDR1 MGHRA, CDR2 YSYEKL. V was pared by 4 bases and J by 0 bases, with 5 bases of the junction left unmatched. CDR3 sequence (DNA): TGCGCCAGCAGCCGGGACAGGGGTGGGATGAACACTGAAGCTTTCTTT. Amino acid sequence: CASSRDRGGMNTEAFF.